A single sample is the source of the 22 T cell receptor beta chains below, sequenced in a study of cytomegalovirus exposure and HLA in healthy donors. The PCR ran on 60 Vbeta and 13 Jbeta primers. The table came from immunoSEQ multiplex PCR; TCRdb's copy has only in-frame clones and leaves some out. The table lists some 97,000 clones, about 70% of them singletons, with approximately 4.8% in the top ten. Sequences were obtained from PBMCs. These receptors came from a woman aged 18-29 years in good health and CMV-seropositive.

The chain joins TRBV5-4 to TRBJ2-2; tentatively, D is TRBD2 (5 bases). The germline V gene has CDR1 SGHNT and CDR2 YYREEE (reference sequence). The CDR3 has 13 amino acids. With 0 bases removed from V and 7 bases from J, the gap between germline ends came to 7 bases. CDR3 nucleotides: TGTGCCAGCAGCTTGGCCGGAGGCGGGGAGCTGTTTTTT. This codes for CASSLAGGGELFF.

The chain couples TRBV7-3 to TRBJ2-2, with TRBD2 as a possible D gene (6 bases). The CDR3 consists of 16 residues. V was cut by 1 base and J by 3 bases, with 12 bases left in between. Germline V gene sequence: CDR1 SGHTA, CDR2 FQGTGA. The CDR3 loop is CASSLNGREDTGELFF. CDR3 in DNA: TGTGCCAGCAGCTTAAATGGGCGGGAAGACACCGGGGAGCTGTTTTTT. Full variable domain (rest looked up from reference TRBV7-3 and TRBJ2-2): GAGVSQTPSNKVTEKGKYVELRCDPISGHTALYWYRQSLGQGPEFLIYFQGTGAADDSGLPNDRFFAVRPEGSVSTLKIQRTERGDSAVYLCASSLNGREDTGELFFGEGSRLTVL.

This chain connects TRBV19 to TRBJ2-5; the match to TRBD1 covers 7 bases. Trimming cost V 4 bases and J 6 bases; bases outside gene matches: 11. Germline CDR1 is LNHDA and CDR2 is SQIVND (reference sequence). The CDR3 is 15 residues long. CDR3 DNA sequence: TGTGCCAGTAGTAGGGACAGTCACTTCGGACAGACCCAGTACTTC. Amino acid sequence: CASSRDSHFGQTQYF.

The chain couples TRBV28 to TRBJ2-5; TRBD2 agrees at 12 bases. The V and J ends lost 5 bases and 5 bases, in that order; junction bases with no gene match: 12. CDR1 and CDR2 (germline): MDHEN, SYDVKM. This CDR3 spans 17 amino acids. The CDR3, as DNA: TGTGCCAGCAGTGAACGGGGGTCTAGCGGGAGGGAGGAGACCCAGTACTTC. It yields the protein CASSERGSSGREETQYF.

V and J are TRBV7-2 and TRBJ2-6, with 10 bases fitting TRBD2. The V gene's germline CDR1 is SGHTA and CDR2 FQGNSA. There are 19 residues in the CDR3. The V and J ends lost 5 bases and 2 bases, in that order; junction bases with no gene match: 12. The CDR3 DNA sequence: TGTGCCAGCAGCCAGTCTAGCGGGAGAAGGGGCGCTGGGGCCAACGTCCTGACTTTC. Its protein is CASSQSSGRRGAGANVLTF.

The chain links TRBV10-3 to TRBJ1-4; possible D gene TRBD1, 6 bases. Looked up from germline, CDR1 is ENHRY and CDR2 is SYGVKD. V was shortened by 2 bases and J by 7 bases, with 14 bases between the two germline ends. The CDR3 sequence is 15 residues long. The CDR3 sequence: CAISERPGGGEKLFF. Written as DNA, the CDR3 is TGTGCCATCAGTGAGCGCCCGGGAGGGGGTGAAAAACTGTTTTTT.

The rearrangement uses TRBV5-5 and TRBJ1-3; tentative D call: TRBD1 (5 bases). The length of the CDR3 is 15 residues. V was cut by 4 bases and J by 0 bases, with 11 bases left in between. Germline V lookup: CDR1 SGHKS, CDR2 YYEKEE (reference sequence). CDR3 sequence reads: CASSTGQTSGNTIYF. Written as DNA, the CDR3 is TGTGCCAGCAGCACAGGACAAACCTCTGGAAACACCATATATTTT.

This chain joins TRBV28 and TRBJ1-2; no clear D. Trimming took off 2 bases at V and 4 bases at J, with 8 bases between the two ends. This CDR3 has 13 amino acids. The germline V gene has CDR1 MDHEN and CDR2 SYDVKM. As DNA, the CDR3 is TGTGCCAGCAGTTTAGAGTACAGCTATGGCTACACCTTC. Amino acids: CASSLEYSYGYTF.

This chain uses TRBV6-5 with TRBJ1-2; TRBD1 matches 9 bases. The V gene's germline CDR1 is MNHEY and CDR2 SVGAGI. The CDR3 loop spans 14 amino acids. Trimming at V came to 5 bases and at J to 4 bases, leaving 5 bases not matched to a gene. The chain's CDR3 is CASSRGTGSYGYTF. The CDR3 bases are TGTGCCAGCAGTCGCGGGACAGGGAGCTATGGCTACACCTTC.

This chain uses TRBV30 with TRBJ2-1; D is unclear. This CDR3 spans 14 amino acids. Germline V gene lookup returns CDR1 GTSNPN and CDR2 SVGIG (reference sequence). V was clipped by 5 bases and J by 5 bases, with 16 bases between them. The DNA of the CDR3 is TGTGCCTGGGAGCGAGGCGAGGTAAACAATGAGCAGTTCTTC. Translating gives CAWERGEVNNEQFF.

The chain employs TRBV29-1 and TRBJ1-2; 10 positions agree with TRBD1. Germline CDR1 is SQVTM and CDR2 is ANQGSEA. The CDR3 consists of 13 residues. The V segment lost 7 bases and the J segment 2 bases; nucleotides outside the gene matches: 4. Here the CDR3 reads CSGTGGPNYGYTF. The CDR3 nucleotides read TGCAGCGGGACAGGGGGACCAAACTATGGCTACACCTTC.

A few counts support this clone. V is TRBV2 and J is TRBJ1-5; D perhaps matches TRBD1 (6 bases). The CDR3 runs 13 residues. Trimming shortened V by 6 bases and J by 0 bases, and 6 bases separated the two germline ends. Germline CDR1 reads SNHLY; CDR2 reads FYNNEI. The CDR3 protein is CASRGHSNQPQHF. CDR3 DNA sequence: TGTGCCAGCAGGGGACATAGCAATCAGCCCCAGCATTTT.

The V call is TRBV6-5, the J call TRBJ2-7, with D possibly matching TRBD2 (5 bases). Trimming took 0 bases from V and 1 from J, leaving 13 bases between them. CDR1 is MNHEY and CDR2 is SVGAGI in the germline V gene. The CDR3 contains 16 residues. CDR3 coding DNA: TGTGCCAGCAGTTACTCCGGGATGCCCTTTTCCTACGAGCAGTACTTC. Translation gives CASSYSGMPFSYEQYF.

In DNA, the CDR3 is TGCGCCAGCAGACGACAGGGGACCTTGAACACTGAAGCTTTCTTT. Its translation is CASRRQGTLNTEAFF. This rearrangement joins TRBV5-1 to TRBJ1-1, with 8 nucleotides matching TRBD1. This CDR3 comprises 15 residues. In germline, CDR1 is SGHRS, CDR2 YFSETQ. V trimming: 5 bases; J trimming: 0 bases; junction bases outside the gene matches: 6.

The V call is TRBV10-3, the J call TRBJ2-7; 12 bases map to TRBD1. The CDR3 length is 18 residues. Germline V lookup: CDR1 ENHRY, CDR2 SYGVKD. Unmatched junction bases numbered 15, after V lost 4 bases and J lost 5 bases. CDR3 bases: TGTGCCATCAGTGTTAGAAAGCTTCCCGGGACAGGGGGCCACGAGCAGTACTTC. It yields the protein CAISVRKLPGTGGHEQYF.

The chain has TRBV5-1 and TRBJ2-1; 13 positions agree with TRBD2. The CDR3 length is 18 residues. The V segment lost 4 bases and the J segment 5 bases; nucleotides outside the gene matches: 12. The germline V gene encodes CDR1 SGHRS and CDR2 YFSETQ. The CDR3 loop reads CASSPTGLAGVLDNEQFF. The CDR3 DNA reads TGCGCCAGCAGCCCAACTGGACTAGCGGGAGTCCTTGACAATGAGCAGTTCTTC.

The chain links TRBV28 to TRBJ1-2; no clear D gene. V was cut by 1 base and J by 6 bases, with 12 bases left in between. Germline CDR1 MDHEN, CDR2 SYDVKM. The length of the CDR3 is 14 residues. The CDR3 loop reads CASSLSAARNGYTF. The DNA for the CDR3 is TGTGCCAGCAGTTTATCGGCCGCTAGGAATGGCTACACCTTC.

The sample holds a few counts of this clone. The chain employs TRBV30 and TRBJ2-2; 8 nucleotides agree with TRBD2. This CDR3 has 14 residues. Germline assignment: CDR1 GTSNPN and CDR2 SVGIG (reference sequence). The V and J ends lost 3 bases and 2 bases, in that order; junction bases with no gene match: 2. CDR3 residues: CAWRTSVNTGELFF. In DNA form, the CDR3 reads TGTGCCTGGAGGACTAGCGTAAACACCGGGGAGCTGTTTTTT.

This clone was observed a single time. The V call is TRBV11-2, the J call TRBJ2-5; the match to TRBD2 covers 8 bases. Per the germline V gene, CDR1 is SGHAT and CDR2 is FQNNGV. The V segment lost 6 bases and the J segment 4 bases; nucleotides outside the gene matches: 10. The CDR3 has 15 residues. CDR3 in DNA: TGTGCCAGCAGGCCGAGGAGCGGGAGCCTAGAGACCCAGTACTTC. Amino acid sequence: CASRPRSGSLETQYF.

This chain uses TRBV7-8 with TRBJ2-1; TRBD2 matches at 10 bases. This CDR3 region has 14 residues. With V trimmed by 9 bases and J by 6 bases, 8 bases remained unmatched. Germline V gene data show CDR1 as SGHVS and CDR2 as FQNEAQ. The CDR3 sequence is CASSSRTSGNEQFF. The CDR3 DNA is TGTGCCAGTTCTTCCCGGACTAGCGGCAATGAGCAGTTCTTC.

This rearrangement joins TRBV28 to TRBJ2-1, with 12 bases matching TRBD2. The CDR3 has 16 amino acids. V lost 2 bases, J lost 8 bases, and 7 bases stayed unmatched. The germline gives CDR1 MDHEN, CDR2 SYDVKM. CDR3 amino acids: CASSLEASGRGYEQFF. The CDR3 nucleotides read TGTGCCAGCAGTTTAGAGGCTAGCGGGAGGGGGTATGAGCAGTTCTTC.

The CDR3 protein is CAISGGGSTNEKLFF. The CDR3 DNA is TGTGCCATCAGTGGCGGGGGATCAACTAATGAAAAACTGTTTTTT. The chain couples TRBV10-3 to TRBJ1-4; a possible D gene is TRBD1 (5 bases). Deletions cut 4 bases from V and 0 bases from J, with 9 bases between. This CDR3 is 15 amino acids long. CDR1 ENHRY and CDR2 SYGVKD come from the germline V gene.